This TCR beta chain was profiled in a study of blood T cell repertoires in COVID-19. TCRdb's table, derived via immunoSEQ multiplex PCR, lists solely in-frame clones and lacks some. The sample contains 140,000 to 150,000 clones, 65% to 85% of which appear only once. This clone came up once. This CDR3 is 15 amino acids long. Germline CDR1 reads SGHDN; CDR2 reads FVKESK. Unmatched junction bases numbered 9, after V lost 2 bases and J lost 5 bases. The sample comprised PBMCs or T cells enriched from blood (not recorded which). The clonotype comes from a woman between 45 and 65 years old who had been exposed to COVID-19. V usage is TRBV14 and J usage is TRBJ2-7; 7 bases line up with TRBD2. The CDR3 loop reads CASSQLAGRLNEQYF. The DNA of the CDR3 is TGTGCCAGCAGCCAACTCGCCGGGAGGCTAAACGAGCAGTACTTC.